The 19 T cell receptor beta chains presented below share a single source sample, sequenced in a study of Graves' ophthalmopathy and Graves' hyperthyroidism. Amplification from RNA transcripts yielded the TCR beta CDR3 regions. First-round RT-PCR used HTBI primers; second-round multiplex PCR followed. TCRdb used MiXCR to reprocess the multiplex PCR reads, holding one entry per CDR3 protein. The data hold around 1,000,000 distinct CDR3 sequences, with less than 45% observed a single time. Sequencing was done on a sample of peripheral blood or thyroid tissue (not recorded which). These receptors were collected from an adult man with Graves' hyperthyroidism.

V is TRBV2 and J is TRBJ2-7, with TRBD2 identical over 8 bases. CDR3 size: 12 residues. J was trimmed by 6 bases and V by 6 bases; bases with no gene match: 4. Germline values: CDR1 SNHLY, CDR2 FYNNEI. This CDR3 is CASRGLDSEQYF. The CDR3 coding sequence is TGTGCCAGCAGGGGACTAGATAGCGAGCAGTACTTC.

The count of this clonotype is one. A much larger clone differs by one base, so this may be a read error. The rearrangement joins TRBV29-1 to TRBJ2-7, with D perhaps assigned TRBD1 or TRBD2 (7 bases each). Germline CDR1 SQVTM, CDR2 ANQGSEA. Trimming removed 2 bases from V and 7 bases from J, with 15 bases in between. The CDR3 spans 13 residues. The CDR3 spells CSVELQGRDEQYF. CDR3 sequence (DNA): TGCAGCGTTGAACTACAGGGGAGGGATGAGCAGTACTTC.

The chain employs TRBV20-1 and TRBJ2-7, with D possibly TRBD1 on 5 matching bases. CDR1 DFQATT and CDR2 SNEGSKA come from the germline V gene (reference sequence). The CDR3 contains 15 residues. The V and J ends lost 6 bases and 3 bases respectively, with 21 bases between them. The CDR3 here is CSAPTPTDTDYEQYF. CDR3 sequence (DNA): TGCAGTGCGCCCACCCCCACGGACACCGACTACGAGCAGTACTTC.

The chain has TRBV24-1 and TRBJ2-1; 8 bases are a match to TRBD2. Germline loops: CDR1 KGHDR, CDR2 SFDVKD. Unmatched junction bases numbered 7, after V lost 12 bases and J lost 4 bases. The CDR3 has 13 residues. The chain's CDR3 is CASDERGYNEQFF. For the CDR3, the DNA is TGTGCCTCCGACGAGCGGGGGTACAATGAGCAGTTCTTC.

This clonotype was seen only a few times. V usage is TRBV6-2 or TRBV6-3 and J usage is TRBJ1-6, with 8 positions matching TRBD1. With 0 bases clipped from V and 9 bases from J, the junction kept 4 bases outside the gene matches. The CDR3 runs to 15 residues. Germline V gene sequence: CDR1 MNHEY, CDR2 SVGEGT. CDR3 bases: TGTGCCAGCAGTTACTCGCAGGGGGCGAGTTCACCCCTCCACTTT. It yields the protein CASSYSQGASSPLHF.

The chain joins TRBV7-6 to TRBJ2-3; D may be TRBD2 (6 bases). Between the trimmed V and J ends, which lost 3 bases and 3 bases, there was a span of 16 bases. Germline V gene sequence: CDR1 SGHVS, CDR2 FNYEAQ. The CDR3 sequence is 16 residues long. The CDR3 loop is CASSLGSSGKTDTQYF. CDR3 bases: TGTGCCAGCAGCTTGGGCAGTAGCGGCAAGACAGATACGCAGTATTTT.

This clonotype was observed a few times. The CDR3, as DNA: TGTGCCAGCAGCTTAGGAATCGATAATTCACCCCTCCACTTT. Protein: CASSLGIDNSPLHF. This chain joins TRBV7-8 and TRBJ1-6, with D hard to call. Trimming took off 1 base at V and 5 bases at J, with 6 bases between the two ends. This CDR3 spans 14 amino acids. CDR1 is SGHVS and CDR2 is FQNEAQ in the germline V gene.

This clonotype was detected ten times or more. This chain uses TRBV20-1 with TRBJ2-7; 8 positions match TRBD1. This CDR3 is 13 amino acids long. Germline V gives CDR1 DFQATT, CDR2 SNEGSKA (reference sequence). The junction had 7 bases not matched to a gene; V was cut back by 0 bases and J by 9 bases. The CDR3 DNA sequence: TGCAGTGCTAGAGAACCCGGGACAGGTGGGCAGTACTTC. It encodes CSAREPGTGGQYF.

V gene TRBV15 combines with J gene TRBJ2-7; 7 positions agree with TRBD1. Trimming removed 4 bases from V and 2 bases from J; junction bases left unmatched: 11. This CDR3 contains 16 residues. CDR1 and CDR2 from the germline V gene are LNHNV and YYDKDF (reference sequence). CDR3 sequence (DNA): TGTGCCACCAGCACCGGCGAGACAGGGAGAGCCTACGAGCAGTACTTC. Translated: CATSTGETGRAYEQYF. Looking up the rest from reference TRBV15 and TRBJ2-7 gives the full variable domain: DAMVIQNPRYQVTQFGKPVTLSCSQTLNHNVMYWYQQKSSQAPKLLFHYYDKDFNNEADTPDNFQSRRPNTSFCFLDIRSPGLGDTAMYLCATSTGETGRAYEQYFGPGTRLTVT.

This clonotype was counted only a few times. The CDR3 nucleotides are TGTGCCAGCAGCCCAGGGAAGGGACTAGCGCCCTCCTACGAGCAGTACTTC. Its protein product is CASSPGKGLAPSYEQYF. J is TRBJ2-7 and V is TRBV14; TRBD2 matches at 10 bases. This CDR3 is 17 amino acids long. Germline assignment: CDR1 SGHDN and CDR2 FVKESK. Losses at the gene ends were 4 bases for V and 0 bases for J; bases not matched to a gene: 9. Looking up the rest from reference TRBV14 and TRBJ2-7 gives the full variable domain: EAGVTQFPSHSVIEKGQTVTLRCDPISGHDNLYWYRRVMGKEIKFLLHFVKESKQDESGMPNNRFLAERTGGTYSTLKVQPAELEDSGVYFCASSPGKGLAPSYEQYFGPGTRLTVT.

This chain links TRBV20-1 with TRBJ1-6; D is ambiguous. The CDR3 is 14 amino acids. V lost 6 bases to trimming and J lost 5 bases, with 14 bases between them. Per the germline V gene, CDR1 is DFQATT and CDR2 is SNEGSKA (reference sequence). The CDR3, as DNA: TGCAGTGCGCTCGGGGAGGGCGATAATTCACCCCTCCACTTT. It specifies CSALGEGDNSPLHF.

This clonotype came up many times. This chain joins TRBV19 and TRBJ2-6; D unclear. The V gene's germline CDR1 is LNHDA and CDR2 SQIVND (reference sequence). The CDR3 is made up of 16 amino acids. V was clipped by 7 bases and J by 0 bases, with 13 bases between them. CDR3 coding DNA: TGTGCCAGTATGACGTCCCCAAGCTCTGGGGCCAACGTCCTGACTTTC. Residues: CASMTSPSSGANVLTF.

V gene TRBV7-2 combines with J gene TRBJ2-7, with 7 bases that match TRBD2. Germline CDR1 SGHTA, CDR2 FQGNSA. This CDR3 has 14 residues. The trim removed 5 bases at V and 8 bases at J, leaving 12 bases unmatched. In DNA form, the CDR3 reads TGTGCCAGCAGCGCCGGGGGGAATCAGCCCCAGCAGTACTTC. This encodes CASSAGGNQPQQYF. Complete variable domain (other parts from reference TRBV7-2 and TRBJ2-7): GAGVSQSPSNKVTEKGKDVELRCDPISGHTALYWYRQSLGQGLEFLIYFQGNSAPDKSGLPSDRFSAERTGGSVSTLTIQRTQQEDSAVYLCASSAGGNQPQQYFGPGTRLTVT.

The V gene is TRBV25-1, the J gene TRBJ1-5, with TRBD1 identical over 11 bases. Germline V gene sequence: CDR1 MGHDK, CDR2 SYGVNS. Trimming removed 8 bases from V and 7 bases from J; junction bases left unmatched: 7. The CDR3 spans 14 residues. CDR3 loop: CASLGQGAGQPQHF. In DNA form, the CDR3 reads TGTGCCAGCTTAGGACAGGGGGCCGGGCAGCCCCAGCATTTT.

This clonotype was picked up many times. The J gene is TRBJ2-7, the V gene TRBV10-3; TRBD1 agrees at 9 bases. Germline values: CDR1 ENHRY, CDR2 SYGVKD. This CDR3 is built from 15 residues. Unmatched junction bases numbered 5, after V lost 3 bases and J lost 2 bases. The CDR3: CAISDPRDRAYEQYF. CDR3 DNA sequence: TGTGCCATCAGTGACCCGAGGGACAGGGCCTACGAGCAGTACTTC.

Concerning this clonotype itself: A read error may produce the germline difference seen at one junction end. V usage is TRBV15 and J usage is TRBJ1-5; D uncertain. The germline V gene has CDR1 LNHNV and CDR2 YYDKDF (reference sequence). The CDR3 totals 13 residues. The CDR3 DNA sequence: TGTACCACCAGCAGAGACGGTTATCAGCCCCAGCATTTT. Translating gives CTTSRDGYQPQHF.

This clonotype was seen ten or more times. The V gene is TRBV19, the J gene TRBJ1-1; no clear D. Germline V gives CDR1 LNHDA, CDR2 SQIVND (reference sequence). The CDR3 is made up of 14 amino acids. V lost 1 base, J lost 5 bases, and 11 bases lay in between. The CDR3 here is CASSIAAVRTEAFF. Written as DNA, the CDR3 is TGTGCCAGTAGTATAGCCGCGGTGCGGACTGAAGCTTTCTTT.

This clonotype was picked up a small number of times. The genes are TRBV5-4 and TRBJ1-1; D remains ambiguous. The V gene's germline CDR1 is SGHNT and CDR2 YYREEE (reference sequence). V shed 3 bases and J shed 0 bases, with 15 bases lying between them. This CDR3 region has 16 residues. The CDR3: CASSSKALTLNTEAFF. In DNA, the CDR3 is TGTGCCAGCAGCTCGAAAGCTTTGACATTGAACACTGAAGCTTTCTTT. Supplemented by reference TRBV5-4 and TRBJ1-1, the full variable domain reads ETGVTQSPTHLIKTRGQQVTLRCSSQSGHNTVSWYQQALGQGPQFIFQYYREEENGRGNFPPRFSGLQFPNYSSELNVNALELDDSALYLCASSSKALTLNTEAFFGQGTRLTVV.

The chain carries TRBV5-1 and TRBJ1-1; D is uncertain. Trimming removed 0 bases from V and 0 bases from J, with 9 bases in between. This CDR3 contains 15 residues. Germline CDR1 is SGHRS and CDR2 is YFSETQ. The CDR3 DNA is TGCGCCAGCAGCTTGGGGGCAGACTTGAACACTGAAGCTTTCTTT. It encodes CASSLGADLNTEAFF.